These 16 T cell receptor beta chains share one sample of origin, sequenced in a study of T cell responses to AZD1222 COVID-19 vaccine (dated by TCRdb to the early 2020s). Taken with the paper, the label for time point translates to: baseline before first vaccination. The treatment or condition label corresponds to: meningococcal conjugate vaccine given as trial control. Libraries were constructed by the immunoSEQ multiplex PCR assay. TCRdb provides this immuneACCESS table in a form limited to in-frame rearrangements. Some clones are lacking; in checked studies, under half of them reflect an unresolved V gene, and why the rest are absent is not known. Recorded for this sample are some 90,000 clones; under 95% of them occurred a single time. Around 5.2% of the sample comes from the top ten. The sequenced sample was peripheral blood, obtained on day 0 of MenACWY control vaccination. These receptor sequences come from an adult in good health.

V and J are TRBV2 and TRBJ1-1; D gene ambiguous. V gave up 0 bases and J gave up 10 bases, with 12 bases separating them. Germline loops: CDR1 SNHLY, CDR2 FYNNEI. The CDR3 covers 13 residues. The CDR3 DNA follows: TGTGCCAGCAGTGAAGCTGAAGGAGTGGGAGCTTTCTTT. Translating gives CASSEAEGVGAFF.

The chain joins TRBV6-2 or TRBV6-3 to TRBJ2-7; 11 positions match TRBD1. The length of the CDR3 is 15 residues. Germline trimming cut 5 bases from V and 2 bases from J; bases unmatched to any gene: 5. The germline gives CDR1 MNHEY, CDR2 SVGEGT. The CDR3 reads CASSRPGQGAYEQYF. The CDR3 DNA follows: TGTGCCAGCAGTCGACCGGGACAGGGGGCCTACGAGCAGTACTTC.

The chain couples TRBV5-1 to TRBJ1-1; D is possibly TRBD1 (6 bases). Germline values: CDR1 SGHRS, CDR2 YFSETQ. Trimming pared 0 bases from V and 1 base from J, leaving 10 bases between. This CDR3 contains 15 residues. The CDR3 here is CASSLAGTPNTEAFF. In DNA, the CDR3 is TGCGCCAGCAGCTTGGCCGGGACACCGAACACTGAAGCTTTCTTT.

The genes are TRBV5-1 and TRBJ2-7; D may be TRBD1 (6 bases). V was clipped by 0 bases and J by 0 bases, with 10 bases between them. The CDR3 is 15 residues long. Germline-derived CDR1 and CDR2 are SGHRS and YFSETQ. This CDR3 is CASSLGQANSYEQYF. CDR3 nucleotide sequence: TGCGCCAGCAGCTTGGGACAGGCAAACTCCTACGAGCAGTACTTC.

The CDR3 here is CASSYSNQGQSGYTF. CDR3 coding DNA: TGTGCCAGCAGTTACTCGAATCAGGGCCAAAGTGGCTACACCTTC. This chain links TRBV6-5 with TRBJ1-2; tentatively, D is TRBD1 (5 bases). Per germline, CDR1 MNHEY and CDR2 SVGAGI. The CDR3 spans 15 residues. Deletions cut 0 bases from V and 7 bases from J, with 15 bases between.

CDR3 bases: TGTGCCAGCAGTTGGGCAGGGGGTGCACAAGAGACCCAGTACTTC. Its protein is CASSWAGGAQETQYF. V is TRBV6-5 and J is TRBJ2-5, with 7 nucleotides matching TRBD1. The CDR3 length is 15 residues. The V segment lost 4 bases and the J segment 2 bases; nucleotides outside the gene matches: 7. CDR1 and CDR2 (germline): MNHEY, SVGAGI.

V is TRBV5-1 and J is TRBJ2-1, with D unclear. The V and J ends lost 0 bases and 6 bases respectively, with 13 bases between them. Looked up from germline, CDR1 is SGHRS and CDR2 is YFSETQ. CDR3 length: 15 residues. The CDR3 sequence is CASSLVPGSGNEQFF. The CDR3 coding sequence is TGCGCCAGCAGCTTGGTGCCGGGCTCGGGCAATGAGCAGTTCTTC.

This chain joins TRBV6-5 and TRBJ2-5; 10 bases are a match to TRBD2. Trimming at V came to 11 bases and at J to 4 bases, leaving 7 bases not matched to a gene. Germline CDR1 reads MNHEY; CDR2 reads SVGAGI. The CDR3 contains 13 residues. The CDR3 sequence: CALGAGGRETQYF. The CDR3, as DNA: TGTGCCCTAGGAGCGGGGGGGCGAGAGACCCAGTACTTC.

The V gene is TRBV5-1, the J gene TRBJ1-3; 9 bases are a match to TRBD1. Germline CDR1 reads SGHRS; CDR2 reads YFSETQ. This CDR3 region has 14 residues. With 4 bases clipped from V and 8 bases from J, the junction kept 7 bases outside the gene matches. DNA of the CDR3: TGCGCCAGCAGCACCGACAGGGGGGGAGACACCATATATTTT. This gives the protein CASSTDRGGDTIYF.

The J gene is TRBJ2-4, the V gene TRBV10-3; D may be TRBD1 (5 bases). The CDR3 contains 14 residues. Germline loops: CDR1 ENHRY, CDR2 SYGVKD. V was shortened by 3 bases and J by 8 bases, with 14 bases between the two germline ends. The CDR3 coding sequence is TGTGCCATCAGTGAAGGAAGGGGTGGGGACATTCAGTACTTC. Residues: CAISEGRGGDIQYF.

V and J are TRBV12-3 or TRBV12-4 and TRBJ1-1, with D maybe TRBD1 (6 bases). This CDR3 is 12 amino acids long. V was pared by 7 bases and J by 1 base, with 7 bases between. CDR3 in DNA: TGTGCCAGCACACAGGGGAACACTGAAGCTTTCTTT. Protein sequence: CASTQGNTEAFF.

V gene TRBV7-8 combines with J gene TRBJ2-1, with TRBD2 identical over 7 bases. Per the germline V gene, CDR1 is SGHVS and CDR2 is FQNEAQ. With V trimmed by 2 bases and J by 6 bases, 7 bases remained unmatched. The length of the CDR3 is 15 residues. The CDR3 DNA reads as TGTGCCAGCAGCTTACGCGGGAGAGGGACCAATGAGCAGTTCTTC. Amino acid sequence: CASSLRGRGTNEQFF.

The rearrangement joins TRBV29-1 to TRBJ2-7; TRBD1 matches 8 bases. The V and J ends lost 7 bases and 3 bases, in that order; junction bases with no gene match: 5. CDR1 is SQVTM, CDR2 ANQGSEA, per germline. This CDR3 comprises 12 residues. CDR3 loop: CSARQGIYEQYF. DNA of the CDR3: TGCAGCGCTCGACAGGGGATCTACGAGCAGTACTTC.

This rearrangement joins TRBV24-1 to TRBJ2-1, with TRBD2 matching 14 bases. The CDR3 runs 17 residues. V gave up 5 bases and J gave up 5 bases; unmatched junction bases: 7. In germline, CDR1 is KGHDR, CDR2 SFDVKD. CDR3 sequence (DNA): TGTGCCACCAGTGGCGGGGGGACTAGCGGGAGAGACAATGAGCAGTTCTTC. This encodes CATSGGGTSGRDNEQFF.

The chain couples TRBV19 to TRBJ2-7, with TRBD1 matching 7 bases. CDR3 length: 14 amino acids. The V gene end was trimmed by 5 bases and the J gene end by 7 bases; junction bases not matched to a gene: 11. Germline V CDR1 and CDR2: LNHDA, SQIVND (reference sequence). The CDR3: CASSELRGRGEQYF. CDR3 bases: TGTGCCAGTAGTGAGTTGAGGGGGCGCGGTGAGCAGTACTTC.

The CDR3 region is CASSYRLAGGVSEQFF. The CDR3 coding sequence is TGTGCCAGCAGCTACCGACTAGCGGGGGGGGTCAGTGAGCAGTTCTTC. The gene calls are TRBV7-2 and TRBJ2-1, with 14 bases fitting TRBD2. The germline gives CDR1 SGHTA, CDR2 FQGNSA. V was clipped by 4 bases and J by 9 bases; unmatched bases: 8. The CDR3 runs to 16 residues.